Below are 20 T cell receptor beta chains sequenced from a single sample in a study of T cells in women clearing cervical HPV infection. TCRdb keeps only in-frame clones here, not all; method: immunoSEQ multiplex PCR. In total, the table holds tens of thousands of clones. Sequencing used blood buffy coat. These receptors all come from a woman between 18 and 69 years old with a cervical HPV16 infection that either progressed to CIN3+ or cleared (not recorded which).

A remark on this clone: The CDR3 is cut off 3 residues early in the read; its end comes from the germline J gene. The V call is TRBV4-1, the J call TRBJ1-2; 8 nucleotides agree with TRBD1. Germline CDR1 reads MGHRA; CDR2 reads YSYEKL. CDR3 length: 15 residues. The CDR3 protein is CASSHTGQGREGYTF. CDR3 DNA, as far as it was read: TGCGCCAGCAGCCATACCGGACAGGGAAGGGAGGGC.

Concerning this clone: The sequenced fragment ends 3 residues before the CDR3 boundary, so the rest is inferred from the germline J gene. The chain is built from TRBV7-9 and TRBJ1-1; 7 nucleotides match TRBD1. This CDR3 spans 13 amino acids. Unmatched junction bases numbered 5, after V lost 4 bases and J lost 6 bases. The germline V gene encodes CDR1 SEHNR and CDR2 FQNEAQ (reference sequence). The CDR3 DNA, read in part, is TGTGCCAGCAGCTCCGACAGGGACTCTGAA. It is translated as CASSSDRDSE. The entire CDR3 protein is CASSSDRDSEAFF.

The part of the CDR3 DNA that was read is TGTGCCAGCAGCTTCACTAGCGTCGATGAG. This codes for CASSFTSVDE. The entire CDR3 protein reads CASSFTSVDEQFF. The chain links TRBV7-3 to TRBJ2-1, with 7 nucleotides matching TRBD2. Read sequence stops 3 residues before the CDR3 end, and the germline J gene provides the missing end. Trimming removed 3 bases from V and 8 bases from J; junction bases left unmatched: 4. The CDR3 consists of 13 residues. Germline V gene lookup returns CDR1 SGHTA and CDR2 FQGTGA.

As concerns this clone: The read terminates 3 residues before the CDR3 end, so the remaining end is supplied by the germline J gene. The J gene is TRBJ1-2, the V gene TRBV2, with D possibly matching TRBD1 (5 bases). Germline CDR1 reads SNHLY; CDR2 reads FYNNEI. V was shortened by 4 bases and J by 4 bases, with 10 bases between the two germline ends. The CDR3 covers 13 residues. The CDR3 DNA, read in part, is TGTGCCAGCAGTGGGGGGGAAGGCTATGGC. Translating it yields CASSGGEGYG. The CDR3 in its entirety is CASSGGEGYGYTF. The full variable domain, in which reference TRBV2 and TRBJ1-2 provide the parts outside the CDR3, is EPEVTQTPSHQVTQMGQEVILRCVPISNHLYFYWYRQILGQKVEFLVSFYNNEISEKSEIFDDQFSVERPDGSNFTLKIRSTKLEDSAMYFCASSGGEGYGYTFGSGTRLTVV.

Comment on this clone: One junction end disagrees with the germline gene, perhaps due to a read error. The read is 3 residues too short to cover the CDR3 end, so that end is filled in from the germline J gene. The chain links TRBV4-2 to TRBJ1-2; 9 bases are a match to TRBD1. Per the germline V gene, CDR1 is LGHNA and CDR2 is YNFKEQ. The CDR3 has 17 residues. CDR3 in amino acids: CASSQDSPRTGEGGYTF. CDR3 bases read: TGCGCCAGCAGCCAAGATTCCCCCAGGACAGGGGAAGGGGGC.

As regards this clone: The CDR3 is cut off 3 residues early in the read; its end comes from the germline J gene. The chain has TRBV19 and TRBJ2-7; maybe TRBD1 (6 bases). Trimming pared 5 bases from V and 3 bases from J, leaving 17 bases between. Germline CDR1 LNHDA, CDR2 SQIVND (reference sequence). This CDR3 has 15 residues. CDR3 DNA, as far as it was read: TGTGCCAGTAGTGCCCCGCAACAGGGATTCTACGAG. It yields the protein CASSAPQQGFYE. From start to end, the CDR3 is CASSAPQQGFYEQYF.

With respect to this clone: The CDR3 end lies 3 residues beyond the end of the read and is filled in from the germline J gene. The chain couples TRBV19 to TRBJ2-7, with 7 bases aligning to TRBD1. Germline V CDR1 and CDR2: LNHDA, SQIVND (reference sequence). Germline trimming cut 3 bases from V and 0 bases from J; bases unmatched to any gene: 2. CDR3 length: 14 amino acids. CDR3 sequence: CASSIRQGSYEQYF. CDR3 bases read: TGTGCCAGTAGTATCAGACAGGGCTCCTACGAG.

Worth noting for this clone: With the read ending 3 residues before the CDR3 end, the germline J gene is used to fill in that end. The chain recombines TRBV5-1 with TRBJ2-3; 7 nucleotides match TRBD2. This CDR3 comprises 13 residues. J was trimmed by 2 bases and V by 7 bases; bases with no gene match: 4. Germline CDR1 reads SGHRS; CDR2 reads YFSETQ. The sequenced CDR3 bases are TGCGCCAGCGCCGGGACTAACACAGATACG. It is translated as CASAGTNTDT. The whole CDR3 region reads CASAGTNTDTQYF.

As to this clone: The read halts 3 residues ahead of the CDR3 end, with the missing end drawn from the germline J gene. The gene calls are TRBV20-1 and TRBJ2-7; no reliable D call. The CDR3 has 13 residues. The V end was cut by 6 bases, the J end by 0 bases, with 12 bases between. From germline, CDR1 is DFQATT and CDR2 SNEGSKA (reference sequence). CDR3 DNA, as far as it was read: TGCAGTGCCGCAATAGTTGACTCCTACGAG. It yields the protein CSAAIVDSYE. The entire CDR3 is CSAAIVDSYEQYF.

Turning to this clone: Coverage ceases 3 residues before the CDR3 finishes, and the germline J gene fills in the end. The chain recombines TRBV19 with TRBJ1-5; TRBD1 agrees at 7 bases. This CDR3 spans 15 amino acids. Germline V gives CDR1 LNHDA, CDR2 SQIVND (reference sequence). Trimming cost V 5 bases and J 2 bases; bases outside gene matches: 6. The covered CDR3 bases are TGTGCCAGTAGTCATGACAGGGAAGGCAATCAGCCC. This encodes CASSHDREGNQP. The entire CDR3 sequence reads CASSHDREGNQPQHF.

As to this clone: Coverage ceases 3 residues before the CDR3 finishes, and the germline J gene fills in the end. The gene calls are TRBV6-2 or TRBV6-3 and TRBJ2-3, with 11 bases identical to TRBD2. This CDR3 has 12 residues. V lost 10 bases and J lost 7; bases outside the gene matches: 4. Germline V CDR1 and CDR2: MNHEY, SVGEGT. CDR3 amino acids: CAIRTSGHTQYF. The DNA read from the CDR3 is TGTGCCATCCGGACTAGCGGGCATACG.

CDR3 bases read: TGTGCCAGCAGCCCACCTGGACAGGCGAGCTATGGT. Translating gives CASSPPGQASYG. In full, the CDR3 is CASSPPGQASYGQYF. The genes are TRBV7-9 and TRBJ2-4, with 7 bases lining up with TRBD1. The CDR3 extends 3 residues past the end of the read, so its final part is completed from the germline J gene. The CDR3 has 15 amino acids. Germline CDR1 reads SEHNR; CDR2 reads FQNEAQ (reference sequence). Combining the CDR3 with reference TRBV7-9 and TRBJ2-4 gives the whole variable domain DTGVSQNPRHKITKRGQNVTFRCDPISEHNRLYWYRQTLGQGPEFLTYFQNEAQLEKSRLLSDRFSAERPKGSFSTLEIQRTEQGDSAMYLCASSPPGQASYGQYFGAGTRLSVL.

On this clone: The read finishes 3 residues shy of the CDR3 end, and the germline J gene is used to complete it. The chain is built from TRBV7-6 and TRBJ1-3, with 12 bases identical to TRBD1. Germline-derived CDR1 and CDR2 are SGHVS and FNYEAQ. The trim removed 5 bases at V and 2 bases at J, leaving 7 bases unmatched. This CDR3 is built from 17 residues. The CDR3 bases that were read are TGTGCCAGCAGCACTCCGGGACAGGGGGCTCCTGGAAACACC. Translation: CASSTPGQGAPGNT. The CDR3 as a whole reads CASSTPGQGAPGNTIYF.

Regarding this clone: The read is 3 residues too short to cover the CDR3 end, so that end is filled in from the germline J gene. The rearrangement links TRBV6-2 or TRBV6-3 to TRBJ1-2, with unresolved D. The germline CDR1 and CDR2 sequences are MNHEY and SVGEGT. This CDR3 has 13 residues. Partial CDR3 DNA: TGTGCCAGCAGTTATTTCGGGTATCACGAC. Protein product: CASSYFGYHD. The CDR3, in full, reads CASSYFGYHDYTF.

Frequency places this clone as medium-sized. The read finishes 3 residues shy of the CDR3 end, and the germline J gene is used to complete it. The chain couples TRBV6-2 or TRBV6-3 to TRBJ2-3; 9 bases map to TRBD2. The CDR3 loop spans 15 amino acids. J gave up 2 bases and V 8 bases, and 8 bases lay outside the gene matches. Germline-derived CDR1 and CDR2 are MNHEY and SVGEGT. This CDR3 is CASQRAGGYTDTQYF. The CDR3 bases that were read are TGTGCCAGCCAACGAGCGGGGGGCTACACAGATACG.

A word on this clone: The read ends 3 residues shy of where the CDR3 ends; the end is completed using the germline J gene. This rearrangement joins TRBV7-2 to TRBJ1-6; D gene unclear. The germline V gene has CDR1 SGHTA and CDR2 FQGNSA. Trimming shortened V by 5 bases and J by 6 bases, and 8 bases separated the two germline ends. This CDR3 spans 13 amino acids. The CDR3 spells CASSELFNSPLHF. CDR3 DNA, as far as it was read: TGTGCCAGCAGCGAACTGTTTAATTCACCC.

To note about this clone: The CDR3 extends 3 residues past the end of the read, so its final part is completed from the germline J gene. The V call is TRBV29-1, the J call TRBJ1-2; 11 bases fit TRBD1. V trimming: 4 bases; J trimming: 5 bases; junction bases outside the gene matches: 0. The CDR3 extends over 12 amino acids. Germline V gives CDR1 SQVTM, CDR2 ANQGSEA. The sequenced part of the CDR3 DNA is TGCAGCGTTGGGGACAGGGGGTATGGC. Its translation is CSVGDRGYG. The whole CDR3 is CSVGDRGYGYTF.

Notes on this clone: The CDR3 is cut off 3 residues early in the read; its end comes from the germline J gene. The chain carries TRBV11-2 and TRBJ2-1, with TRBD1 as a possible D gene (6 bases). CDR3 length equals 13 residues. Germline V lookup: CDR1 SGHAT, CDR2 FQNNGV. V shed 1 base and J shed 7 bases, with 8 bases lying between them. CDR3 DNA (partial): TGTGCCAGCAGCTTAGTTCAGGGGAATGAG. This sequence encodes CASSLVQGNE. The full CDR3 protein reads CASSLVQGNEQFF.

With respect to this clone: The observed sequence ends 3 residues before the CDR3 terminus, with the missing tail filled in from the germline J gene. The chain joins TRBV10-3 to TRBJ2-6; tentative D call: TRBD2 (5 bases). CDR3 length: 15 amino acids. Germline CDR1 is ENHRY and CDR2 is SYGVKD. Trimming left V 4 bases short and J 4 bases short, with 11 bases between. CDR3 amino acids: CAISAEGAGANVLTF. Partial CDR3 DNA: TGTGCCATCAGTGCCGAGGGCGCCGGGGCCAACGTC.

A word on this clone: The read stops 3 residues short of the end of the CDR3; the missing end is completed from the germline J gene. This sequence joins TRBV10-3 and TRBJ2-2; the match to TRBD2 covers 16 bases. CDR3 length: 15 amino acids. Germline CDR1 ENHRY, CDR2 SYGVKD. The J segment lost 6 bases and the V segment lost 8 bases, leaving 3 bases of the junction unmatched. The CDR3 here is CAISGTSGGAGELFF. The sequenced CDR3 bases are TGTGCCATCTCCGGGACTAGCGGGGGGGCCGGGGAG.